These T cell receptor beta chains were read from a single sample in a study of T cells in Graves' hyperthyroidism and ophthalmopathy. Each CDR3 protein gets one entry after TCRdb re-called the multiplex PCR reads with MiXCR. The sample holds fewer than 450,000 distinct CDR3 sequences, roughly 15% seen once. The source material was blood. Receptors originate from a woman aged 30 to 39 with Graves' hyperthyroidism that later progressed to Graves' ophthalmopathy. CDR3s include the opening cysteine and the closing phenylalanine or tryptophan. Each record gives: D gene, clone size, J gene, V gene, CDR3 protein, CDR3 DNA. A D gene is named only where the DNA matches it firmly. For some rows the clone size is stated as once, few or many, or as a class when expanded; others skip it.

D gene: TRBD1
clone size: few
J gene: TRBJ1-4
V gene: TRBV7-9
CDR3 protein: CASSRGQNNEKLFF
CDR3 DNA: TGTGCCAGCAGCCGGGGACAGAATAATGAAAAACTGTTTTTT

D gene: .
clone size: .
J gene: TRBJ2-7
V gene: TRBV7-9
CDR3 protein: CASSNRDTSYEQYF
CDR3 DNA: TGTGCCAGCAGCAACCGGGACACCTCCTACGAGCAGTACTTC

D gene: .
clone size: many
J gene: TRBJ2-2
V gene: TRBV27
CDR3 protein: CATIEDFDTLYGTGELFF
CDR3 DNA: TGTGCCACCATTGAGGACTTTGATACCTTGTACGGCACCGGGGAGCTGTTTTTT

D gene: .
clone size: .
J gene: TRBJ2-7
V gene: TRBV7-9
CDR3 protein: CASSFGTSSEQYF
CDR3 DNA: TGTGCCAGCAGCTTTGGGACATCTTCCGAGCAGTACTTC

D gene: TRBD2
clone size: many
J gene: TRBJ2-1
V gene: TRBV11-3
CDR3 protein: CASSLGTSANEQFF
CDR3 DNA: TGTGCCAGCAGCTTAGGCACTAGCGCCAATGAGCAGTTCTTC

D gene: .
clone size: .
J gene: TRBJ1-3
V gene: TRBV28
CDR3 protein: CASSSQGSGNTIYF
CDR3 DNA: TGTGCCAGCAGTTCACAGGGTTCCGGAAACACCATATATTTT

D gene: .
clone size: many
J gene: TRBJ2-2
V gene: TRBV28
CDR3 protein: CASSLTASSGELFF
CDR3 DNA: TGTGCCAGCAGTTTGACGGCTAGTTCCGGGGAGCTGTTTTTT

D gene: .
clone size: .
J gene: TRBJ2-5
V gene: TRBV7-9
CDR3 protein: CASSPDRETQYF
CDR3 DNA: TGTGCCAGCAGCCCAGACAGGGAGACCCAGTACTTC

D gene: TRBD1
clone size: many
J gene: TRBJ1-1
V gene: TRBV12-3/TRBV12-4
CDR3 protein: CASRRRQGSNTEAFF
CDR3 DNA: TGTGCCAGCAGAAGGCGACAGGGGTCGAACACTGAAGCTTTCTTT

D gene: .
clone size: many
J gene: TRBJ2-3
V gene: TRBV10-3
CDR3 protein: CAIAVGGDTDTQYF
CDR3 DNA: TGTGCCATTGCGGTGGGCGGTGACACAGATACGCAGTATTTT

D gene: .
clone size: many
J gene: TRBJ2-7
V gene: TRBV29-1
CDR3 protein: CSVVGLTTYEQYF
CDR3 DNA: TGCAGCGTTGTAGGACTAACAACCTACGAGCAGTACTTC

D gene: .
clone size: many
J gene: TRBJ2-5
V gene: TRBV25-1
CDR3 protein: CASSGSTGEGETQYF
CDR3 DNA: TGTGCCAGCAGTGGGTCGACAGGGGAGGGAGAGACCCAGTACTTC

D gene: .
clone size: .
J gene: TRBJ1-2
V gene: TRBV5-1
CDR3 protein: CASSLGGEYGYTF
CDR3 DNA: TGCGCCAGCAGCTTGGGTGGGGAGTATGGCTACACCTTC

D gene: TRBD1
clone size: many
J gene: TRBJ2-5
V gene: TRBV2
CDR3 protein: CASRSSRQGWRETQYF
CDR3 DNA: TGTGCCAGCAGATCCTCCCGACAGGGTTGGAGGGAGACCCAGTACTTC

D gene: .
clone size: few
J gene: TRBJ2-7
V gene: TRBV18
CDR3 protein: CASSPSQTRNSYEQYF
CDR3 DNA: TGTGCCAGCTCACCATCCCAGACGCGAAACTCCTACGAGCAGTACTTC

D gene: .
clone size: many
J gene: TRBJ2-7
V gene: TRBV2
CDR3 protein: CASTIKLTRDSTPYEQYF
CDR3 DNA: TGTGCCAGCACCATCAAACTTACCCGGGACTCAACCCCCTACGAGCAGTACTTC

D gene: TRBD1
clone size: many
J gene: TRBJ1-4
V gene: TRBV11-3
CDR3 protein: CASSRIGQENEKLFF
CDR3 DNA: TGTGCCAGCAGCCGCATCGGACAGGAGAATGAAAAACTGTTTTTT

D gene: .
clone size: few
J gene: TRBJ1-4
V gene: TRBV6-5
CDR3 protein: CASSYLTDNEKLLF
CDR3 DNA: TGTGCCAGCAGTTACCTGACAGATAATGAAAAACTGCTTTTT

D gene: .
clone size: many
J gene: TRBJ1-4
V gene: TRBV11-2
CDR3 protein: CASSYEIKQNPEKLFF
CDR3 DNA: TGTGCCAGCAGCTACGAAATAAAGCAAAACCCAGAAAAACTGTTTTTT

D gene: .
clone size: many
J gene: TRBJ1-5
V gene: TRBV7-9
CDR3 protein: CASSLAREQPQHF
CDR3 DNA: TGTGCCAGCAGCTTAGCGCGGGAACAGCCCCAGCATTTT

D gene: .
clone size: few
J gene: TRBJ2-4
V gene: TRBV6-1
CDR3 protein: CASSPTDRNIQYF
CDR3 DNA: TGTGCCAGCAGCCCTACCGACAGAAACATTCAGTACTTC

D gene: TRBD1
clone size: many
J gene: TRBJ1-5
V gene: TRBV28
CDR3 protein: CAITGGINQPQHF
CDR3 DNA: TGTGCCATAACAGGGGGCATTAATCAGCCCCAGCATTTT

D gene: .
clone size: few
J gene: TRBJ2-3
V gene: TRBV20-1
CDR3 protein: CSARVGTDTQYF
CDR3 DNA: TGCAGTGCTCGAGTAGGGACAGATACGCAGTATTTT

D gene: .
clone size: many
J gene: TRBJ2-6
V gene: TRBV6-5
CDR3 protein: CASSYSRYGAGANVLTF
CDR3 DNA: TGTGCCAGCAGTTACTCCCGCTATGGAGCTGGGGCCAACGTCCTGACTTTC

D gene: .
clone size: .
J gene: TRBJ2-1
V gene: TRBV20-1
CDR3 protein: CSARDRIAVRTYNEQFF
CDR3 DNA: TGCAGTGCTAGAGATCGGATAGCGGTTCGAACCTACAATGAGCAGTTCTTC

D gene: .
clone size: many
J gene: TRBJ2-7
V gene: TRBV12-5
CDR3 protein: CASGLPRSTETTYEQYF
CDR3 DNA: TGTGCTAGTGGTTTGCCGCGAAGTACAGAAACTACCTACGAGCAGTACTTC

D gene: .
clone size: .
J gene: TRBJ1-1
V gene: TRBV29-1
CDR3 protein: CSVVPTVNTEAFF
CDR3 DNA: TGCAGCGTTGTTCCGACGGTGAACACTGAAGCTTTCTTT

D gene: TRBD2
clone size: many
J gene: TRBJ2-7
V gene: TRBV3-1
CDR3 protein: CASSPPTSGGAYEQYF
CDR3 DNA: TGTGCCAGCAGCCCGCCCACTAGCGGGGGGGCTTACGAGCAGTACTTC

D gene: .
clone size: few
J gene: TRBJ2-2
V gene: TRBV2
CDR3 protein: CASVGPAGGELFF
CDR3 DNA: TGTGCCAGCGTGGGCCCGGCGGGGGGGGAGCTGTTTTTT

D gene: TRBD1
clone size: .
J gene: TRBJ2-7
V gene: TRBV5-1
CDR3 protein: CASSFHYQAETGDYEQYF
CDR3 DNA: TGCGCCAGCAGCTTCCACTACCAGGCAGAGACAGGGGACTACGAGCAGTACTTC

D gene: TRBD2
clone size: .
J gene: TRBJ2-4
V gene: TRBV7-2
CDR3 protein: CASSFSGGSAKNIQYF
CDR3 DNA: TGTGCCAGCAGCTTTAGCGGGGGATCAGCCAAAAACATTCAGTACTTC

D gene: .
clone size: many
J gene: TRBJ1-5
V gene: TRBV28
CDR3 protein: CASSLLRASSQPQHF
CDR3 DNA: TGTGCCAGCAGCCTCTTAAGGGCTTCCAGTCAGCCCCAGCATTTT

D gene: TRBD1
clone size: many
J gene: TRBJ1-6
V gene: TRBV28
CDR3 protein: CASSLSDRVSPLHF
CDR3 DNA: TGTGCCAGCAGTTTGTCGGACAGGGTGTCACCCCTCCACTTT

D gene: TRBD1
clone size: many
J gene: TRBJ2-1
V gene: TRBV3-1
CDR3 protein: CASRVGGQGPYNEQFF
CDR3 DNA: TGTGCCAGCAGGGTGGGGGGACAGGGTCCCTACAATGAGCAGTTCTTC

D gene: .
clone size: many
J gene: TRBJ1-5
V gene: TRBV27
CDR3 protein: CASRTMGLQNQPQHF
CDR3 DNA: TGTGCCAGCAGGACAATGGGGTTACAAAATCAGCCCCAGCATTTT

D gene: .
clone size: many
J gene: TRBJ2-3
V gene: TRBV2
CDR3 protein: CASRLPIQGLAQYF
CDR3 DNA: TGTGCCAGCCGCTTGCCTATTCAGGGGCTGGCGCAGTATTTT

D gene: TRBD2
clone size: many
J gene: TRBJ2-5
V gene: TRBV20-1
CDR3 protein: CSARETSAQETQYF
CDR3 DNA: TGCAGTGCTAGAGAGACTAGCGCCCAAGAGACCCAGTACTTC

D gene: .
clone size: many
J gene: TRBJ1-2
V gene: TRBV27
CDR3 protein: CASSTDSLYGYTF
CDR3 DNA: TGTGCCAGCAGCACGGACAGCCTCTATGGCTACACCTTC

D gene: .
clone size: many
J gene: TRBJ1-2
V gene: TRBV28
CDR3 protein: CASSLSRGGGYTF
CDR3 DNA: TGTGCCAGCAGTTTAAGCAGGGGAGGTGGCTACACCTTC